This TCR beta chain was identified during a study of T-cell reconstitution after alpha-beta-depleted transplantation in children. This clonotype was counted ten times or more. The antigen remains unidentified. Findings and caveats of the study: There were reportedly several hundred expanded graft clones from which alpha-beta T cells came about two months after transplant. T cells produced anew were the main source of T-cell counts and diversity one year after transplant.

Library preparation (for TCRbeta) was performed with unique molecular identifiers. Via MiXCR, TCRdb re-called the PCR reads, giving one row per CDR3 protein. The sample consists of fewer than 350,000 distinct CDR3 sequences, 10% of them appearing once. V shed 5 bases and J 8 bases; nucleotides not matched to a gene: 8. This CDR3 has 14 residues. Germline CDR1 MGHDK, CDR2 SYGVNS. This chain uses TRBV25-1 with TRBJ2-1, with 8 bases aligning to TRBD2. This TCR was recovered from a boy in the first two years of life with acute myeloid leukemia, due to receive a stem cell transplant. Sequenced material: PBMCs, taken before TCRalphabeta/CD19-depleted stem cell transplant. CDR3 bases: TGTGCCAGCAGTCAATCGGGAGGGCGGGATGAGCAGTTCTTC. Translation: CASSQSGGRDEQFF.